The 20 T cell receptor beta chains below come from one sample, sequenced in a study of sequential checkpoint blockade in melanoma. Method: immunoSEQ multiplex PCR; TCRdb's copy keeps in-frame clones and lacks some. Of 40,000 or so clones listed, 86% are singletons. Treatment in this sample: randomized to nivolumab then ipilimumab (arm A) or the reverse (arm B). Sample: CD8+ T cells sorted from blood (inferred from file names), taken from a patient given nivolumab and ipilimumab in sequence. The source of these receptors is a human donor with melanoma.

V usage is TRBV7-6 and J usage is TRBJ1-5; D gene ambiguous. The CDR3 contains 16 residues. V lost 4 bases and J lost 3, with 16 bases in between. Germline CDR1 SGHVS, CDR2 FNYEAQ. The CDR3 nucleotides are TGTGCCAGCAGCTCTTCCCCGGGAGTTTTCAATCAGCCCCAGCATTTT. Translation: CASSSSPGVFNQPQHF.

The chain links TRBV5-4 to TRBJ2-7, with 8 bases that match TRBD1. CDR1 and CDR2 from the germline V gene are SGHNT and YYREEE (reference sequence). The CDR3 sequence is 12 residues long. V was clipped by 9 bases and J by 7 bases; unmatched bases: 9. CDR3 sequence reads: CATRDRSEEQYF. The DNA of the CDR3 is TGTGCCACCCGGGACAGGAGTGAGGAGCAGTACTTC. The variable domain in full, with the rest retrieved from reference TRBV5-4 and TRBJ2-7, is ETGVTQSPTHLIKTRGQQVTLRCSSQSGHNTVSWYQQALGQGPQFIFQYYREEENGRGNFPPRFSGLQFPNYSSELNVNALELDDSALYLCATRDRSEEQYFGPGTRLTVT.

V gene TRBV6-5 combines with J gene TRBJ2-2; TRBD2 agrees at 10 bases. V lost 9 bases, J lost 7 bases, and 8 bases stayed unmatched. This CDR3 comprises 14 residues. Germline assignment: CDR1 MNHEY and CDR2 SVGAGI. The CDR3 bases are TGTGCCAGTACTATAGCGGGAGGCGTCGGGGAGCTGTTTTTT. Its protein is CASTIAGGVGELFF.

V and J are TRBV4-1 and TRBJ2-5, with D maybe TRBD1 (6 bases). The CDR3 length is 13 residues. Germline V gene lookup returns CDR1 MGHRA and CDR2 YSYEKL. V lost 4 bases and J lost 5, with 11 bases in between. The CDR3 DNA reads as TGCGCCAGCAGCCGGGGGCCGGGCGAGACCCAGTACTTC. Amino acids: CASSRGPGETQYF.

Notes on this clone: The junction and the germline gene differ at one end; a read error may be behind it. The V call is TRBV6-1, the J call TRBJ1-1, with 10 bases fitting TRBD1. CDR1 and CDR2 from the germline V gene are MNHNS and SASEGT. CDR3 length: 14 amino acids. CDR3 DNA sequence: TGTGCCAGCAGCGAAGACAGGGGGCACACTGAAGCTTTCTTT. Translating it yields CASSEDRGHTEAFF.

The chain is built from TRBV27 and TRBJ2-7; 8 nucleotides agree with TRBD1. Per the germline V gene, CDR1 is MNHEY and CDR2 is SMNVEV (reference sequence). The CDR3 covers 15 residues. The ends lost 1 base at V and 3 bases at J; junction bases unmatched: 5. The CDR3 is CASSLFVTGGYEQYF. The CDR3 DNA sequence: TGTGCCAGCAGTTTATTCGTTACAGGGGGCTACGAGCAGTACTTC.

The V gene is TRBV28, the J gene TRBJ2-7, with TRBD2 matching 7 bases. The CDR3 consists of 19 residues. Germline V gives CDR1 MDHEN, CDR2 SYDVKM. Trimming took 6 bases from V and 1 from J; bases not matched to a gene: 21. DNA of the CDR3: TGTGCCAGCAGCCACCTTGGAGGCGGGAGTCAGGTATTATCCTACGAGCAGTACTTC. Translated, it gives CASSHLGGGSQVLSYEQYF.

On this clone itself: The sample has other DNA sequences that encode this CDR3 too. The chain joins TRBV5-1 to TRBJ1-1, with D perhaps TRBD1 (5 bases). Trimming took off 3 bases at V and 5 bases at J, with 11 bases between the two ends. The CDR3 loop spans 13 amino acids. Germline V gene sequence: CDR1 SGHRS, CDR2 YFSETQ. The DNA for the CDR3 is TGCGCCAGCAGCTGGGTTGGGGGGACTGAAGCTTTCTTT. It specifies CASSWVGGTEAFF.

V and J are TRBV4-2 and TRBJ2-7; 8 bases are a match to TRBD1. Germline values: CDR1 LGHNA, CDR2 YNFKEQ. There are 16 residues in the CDR3. The trim removed 0 bases at V and 1 base at J, leaving 5 bases unmatched. CDR3 amino acids: CASSQDQTGASYEQYV. In DNA form, the CDR3 reads TGTGCCAGCAGCCAAGACCAGACAGGGGCGTCCTACGAGCAGTACGTC.

The V and J genes are TRBV7-9 and TRBJ1-1; a possible D gene is TRBD1 (5 bases). This CDR3 has 13 residues. V lost 5 bases and J lost 4, with 11 bases in between. The germline gives CDR1 SEHNR, CDR2 FQNEAQ (reference sequence). CDR3 region: CASSPPGGTEAFF. The CDR3 nucleotides read TGTGCCAGCAGCCCCCCCGGGGGCACTGAAGCTTTCTTT.

The gene calls are TRBV4-2 and TRBJ2-1; 10 bases match TRBD2. The CDR3 is made up of 16 amino acids. Germline V gene data show CDR1 as LGHNA and CDR2 as YNFKEQ. Trimming at V came to 3 bases and at J to 8 bases, leaving 10 bases not matched to a gene. The CDR3 DNA reads as TGTGCCAGCAGCCATCGTTCCCTAGCGGGAGAGTATGAGCAGTTCTTC. This sequence encodes CASSHRSLAGEYEQFF.

The chain couples TRBV7-3 to TRBJ2-3, with 9 bases matching TRBD2. V dropped 5 bases and J dropped 0; count of bases not matched to a gene: 3. The CDR3 sequence is 15 residues long. Germline values: CDR1 SGHTA, CDR2 FQGTGA. CDR3 DNA: TGTGCCAGCAGCCCCCTAGCGGGAAGCACAGATACGCAGTATTTT. Residues: CASSPLAGSTDTQYF.

Only one count was recorded for this clone. The chain is built from TRBV10-3 and TRBJ2-5, with D unclear. The DNA end favors TRBJ2-7, so the J call may be wrong. Germline loops: CDR1 ENHRY, CDR2 SYGVKD. The CDR3 has 13 amino acids. As DNA, the CDR3 is TGTGCCATCAGTGATCAGGTTTCCTACGAGCAGTACTTC. This gives the protein CAISDQVSYEQYF.

The sample holds one count of this clone. CDR3 in amino acids: CASSATAGMNLETQYF. Written as DNA, the CDR3 is TGCGCCAGCAGTGCTACGGCGGGCATGAATCTGGAGACCCAGTACTTC. The chain couples TRBV10-1 to TRBJ2-5, with D maybe TRBD2 (5 bases). Trimming pared 4 bases from V and 5 bases from J, leaving 20 bases between. Germline loops: CDR1 WNHNN, CDR2 SYGVQD (reference sequence). The CDR3 extends over 16 amino acids.

The chain combines TRBV19 with TRBJ2-1, with a tentative D call TRBD2 (7 bases). This CDR3 spans 13 amino acids. Germline CDR1 is LNHDA and CDR2 is SQIVND (reference sequence). The CDR3 DNA reads as TGTTCCGCGGGGGCAGGGTCCTACAATGAGCAGTTCTTC. Amino acids: CSAGAGSYNEQFF.

The gene calls are TRBV6-5 and TRBJ2-1, with a tentative D call TRBD2 (6 bases). This CDR3 contains 13 residues. The V end was cut by 5 bases, the J end by 6 bases, with 11 bases between. Per germline, CDR1 MNHEY and CDR2 SVGAGI. DNA for the CDR3: TGTGCCAGCAGTAGCGGGTTGGGCAATGAGCAGTTCTTC. This translates into CASSSGLGNEQFF.

The J gene is TRBJ2-1, the V gene TRBV7-9, with 7 bases lining up with TRBD2. The germline CDR1 and CDR2 sequences are SEHNR and FQNEAQ (reference sequence). With V trimmed by 2 bases and J by 6 bases, 13 bases remained unmatched. The CDR3 consists of 17 residues. The CDR3 DNA reads as TGTGCCAGCAGCTTAACTAGCGCCCCCATGTCCGTCAATGAGCAGTTCTTC. Translation gives CASSLTSAPMSVNEQFF. Together with reference TRBV7-9 and TRBJ2-1, the CDR3 gives the full variable domain: DTGVSQNPRHKITKRGQNVTFRCDPISEHNRLYWYRQTLGQGPEFLTYFQNEAQLEKSRLLSDRFSAERPKGSFSTLEIQRTEQGDSAMYLCASSLTSAPMSVNEQFFGPGTRLTVL.

The CDR3 DNA reads as TGTGCCAGCAGTTTCCTAGCGGGTAGCACAGATACGCAGTATTTT. Translating gives CASSFLAGSTDTQYF. The chain recombines TRBV28 with TRBJ2-3; 8 bases are a match to TRBD2. The CDR3 runs 15 residues. CDR1 is MDHEN and CDR2 is SYDVKM in the germline V gene. Germline trimming cut 3 bases from V and 0 bases from J; bases unmatched to any gene: 2.

The V gene is TRBV9, the J gene TRBJ1-2; D not resolved. Germline V gene lookup returns CDR1 SGDLS and CDR2 YYNGEE. This CDR3 has 15 residues. Between the trimmed V and J ends, which lost 3 bases and 3 bases, there was a span of 15 bases. The CDR3 DNA reads as TGTGCCAGCAGCGCCCCAGAAACACCCCACTATGGCTACACCTTC. This translates into CASSAPETPHYGYTF.

This chain joins TRBV27 and TRBJ2-7; D is perhaps TRBD1 (5 bases). The CDR3 is 15 residues long. V shed 5 bases and J shed 3 bases, with 17 bases lying between them. Per germline, CDR1 MNHEY and CDR2 SMNVEV (reference sequence). In DNA, the CDR3 is TGTGCCAGCAGTCTCTATGGGGCTTCCCACTACGAGCAGTACTTC. Encoded protein: CASSLYGASHYEQYF.